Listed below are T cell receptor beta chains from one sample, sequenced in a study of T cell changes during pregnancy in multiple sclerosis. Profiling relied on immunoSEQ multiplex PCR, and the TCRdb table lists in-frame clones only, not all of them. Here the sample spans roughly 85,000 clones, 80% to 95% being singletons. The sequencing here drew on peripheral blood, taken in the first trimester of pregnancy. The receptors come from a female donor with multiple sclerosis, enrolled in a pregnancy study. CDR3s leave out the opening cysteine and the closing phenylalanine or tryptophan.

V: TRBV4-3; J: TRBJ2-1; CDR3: ASSLKDTPNSEQF
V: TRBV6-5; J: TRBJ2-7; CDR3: ASSKDEGLAREQY
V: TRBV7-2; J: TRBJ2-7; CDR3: ASSLEGTNAYEQY
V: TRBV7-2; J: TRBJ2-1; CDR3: ASSLEGAYNEQF
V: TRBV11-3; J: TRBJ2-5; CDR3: ASSLMAGGIETQY
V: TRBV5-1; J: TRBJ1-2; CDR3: ASSLEPRNYGYT
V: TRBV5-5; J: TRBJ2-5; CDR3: ASSGEETQY
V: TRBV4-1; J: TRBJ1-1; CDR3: ASSHIPVEGTEAF
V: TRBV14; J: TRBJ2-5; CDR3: ASSQVSSGRGTQY
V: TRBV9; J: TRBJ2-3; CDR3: ASSVTGTSADTQY